This TCR beta chain was sequenced during a study of T-cell memory formation after mild COVID-19. Study-wide findings and caveats: Later expanders leaned CD4+, whereas day 15 to 85 contracting clones were balanced CD4/CD8. Among CD4+ contracting clones, most were CM and EM, and CD8+ ones EMRA.

TCRalpha and TCRbeta libraries used 5'RACE with constant-segment primers and UMIs. TCRdb ran MiXCR on the 5' RACE reads and lists one entry per CDR3 protein. The sample comprises about 290,000 distinct CDR3 sequences, about 16% of which are singletons, and more than 20% rests with the top ten. This clonotype has at least ten counts. Its antigen remains unidentified. The length of the CDR3 is 15 residues. The V gene end was trimmed by 5 bases and the J gene end by 3 bases; junction bases not matched to a gene: 9. Germline values: CDR1 SGHRS, CDR2 YFSETQ. The origin of this receptor is a man between 18 and 35 years old who had mild COVID-19 (a few samples of this study predate the infection). Cell type and time point are not known. Sample: PBMCs or a T cell subset sorted from them (not recorded which). This chain links TRBV5-1 with TRBJ2-5; TRBD2 agrees at 8 bases. CDR3 DNA sequence: TGCGCCAGCAGGAGTGGGGGACTAGTGAAAGAGACCCAGTACTTC. Its translation: CASRSGGLVKETQYF.